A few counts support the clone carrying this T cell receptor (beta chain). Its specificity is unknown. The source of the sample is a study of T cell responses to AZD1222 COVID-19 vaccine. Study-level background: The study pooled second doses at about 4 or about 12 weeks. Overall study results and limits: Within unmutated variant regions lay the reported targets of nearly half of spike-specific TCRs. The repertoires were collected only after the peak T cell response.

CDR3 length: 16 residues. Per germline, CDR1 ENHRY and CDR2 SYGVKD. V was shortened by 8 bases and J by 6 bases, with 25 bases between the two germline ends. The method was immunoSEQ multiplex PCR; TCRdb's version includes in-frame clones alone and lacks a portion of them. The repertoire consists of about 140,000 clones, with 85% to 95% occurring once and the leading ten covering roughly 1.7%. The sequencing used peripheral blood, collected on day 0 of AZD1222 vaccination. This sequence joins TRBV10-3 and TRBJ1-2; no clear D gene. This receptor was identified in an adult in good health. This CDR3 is CAIHPELTSVRDGYTF. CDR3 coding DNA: TGTGCCATCCACCCGGAGCTGACCTCTGTTAGAGATGGCTACACCTTC.